This T cell receptor (beta chain) was obtained from a study of OX40 agonist ivuxolimab in advanced cancers. Looking at the study overall: Males comprised approximately 84% of the group, whose mean age was roughly 64 years (range 23 to 79). Study findings and constraints: Expanded clones belonging to CD8+ T cells outnumbered, on average, those of CD4+.

The V end was cut by 0 bases, the J end by 6 bases, with 14 bases between. CDR3 length equals 15 residues. From germline, CDR1 is SGHNT and CDR2 YYREEE (reference sequence). The table came from immunoSEQ multiplex PCR; TCRdb's copy has only in-frame clones and leaves some out. There are about 69,000 clones in the sample; 90% occur only once, and roughly a tenth lies in the top ten. On this clone itself: Its antigen is currently unknown.

The chain employs TRBV5-4 and TRBJ2-3; D not resolved. The specimen was CD4+ or CD8+ T cells sorted from blood, collected in a trial of the OX40 agonist ivuxolimab. The source of this sequence is an adult with an advanced solid tumor such as melanoma, head and neck, liver or kidney cancer. The CDR3 reads CASSLEGNKLDTQYF. In DNA form, the CDR3 reads TGTGCCAGCAGCTTGGAAGGGAACAAGCTCGATACGCAGTATTTT.